This T cell receptor (beta chain) emerged from a study of blood T cells in healthy people across ages. The overall study: In model experiments, template switching was able to capture about one barcoded beta molecule for every two T cells that were present. General study points: A roughly linear age-dependent decrease characterized TCR beta diversity per million T cells. PBMCs went unsorted, and a conclusive naive versus antigen-experienced comparison was therefore prevented. Nothing was known about donor CMV status, and this possibly confounded expanded clonotype changes.

On this clonotype itself: Its antigen is undetermined.

It was with a sample-barcoded 5' primer and a J-beta primer mix that a second PCR of about 6 to 12 cycles was run. TCRdb itself ran the 5' RACE reads through MiXCR, one entry per CDR3 protein. This sample has some 670,000 distinct CDR3 sequences; roughly half occur once, and the top ten carry roughly 13%. CDR1 KGHDR and CDR2 SFDVKD come from the germline V gene. J lost 12 bases, V lost 0 bases, and 15 bases had no gene match. The CDR3 has 17 residues. The source material was blood. The chain uses TRBV24-1 and TRBJ2-1; 8 positions match TRBD2. This sequence was found in a woman over 75 in good health. The CDR3 DNA follows: TGTGCCACCAGTGATTTGACAACTAGCGGAGACTCCCGTGGGCAGTTCTTC. Protein product: CATSDLTTSGDSRGQFF.